These T cell receptor beta chains were read from a single sample in a study of blood T cells in healthy people across ages. TCRdb reanalysed the 5' RACE reads using MiXCR and keeps one entry per CDR3 protein. The repertoire consists of 920,000 or so distinct CDR3 sequences, with 40% to 50% occurring once and the leading ten covering over 15%. Sequencing used blood. The receptors shown here come from an older woman in good health. CDR3s include the opening cysteine and the closing phenylalanine or tryptophan. A D gene is named only where the DNA matches it firmly. Where a row states a size, it is once, few, many or the class of an expanded clone; other rows omit it.

cdr3_nt | cdr3_aa | v_call | d_call | clone_size | j_call
TGCGCCAGCAGCCAACACGGTGCCGGAGGGGAGACCCGGTACTTC | CASSQHGAGGETRYF | TRBV4-1 | . | . | TRBJ2-4
TGTGCCAGCAGCCAAGATCCTCCGGGACAGGGAGACTCCTACGAGCAGTACTTC | CASSQDPPGQGDSYEQYF | TRBV4-2 | TRBD1 | . | TRBJ2-7
TGTGCCGGCAGCCAATTCCCAGGGGGGTCCTACAATGAGCAGTTCTTC | CAGSQFPGGSYNEQFF | TRBV3-1 | . | . | TRBJ2-1
TGTGCCAGCAGTGGCCGGGAAAACTATGGCTACACCTTC | CASSGRENYGYTF | TRBV6-5 | . | . | TRBJ1-2
TGTGCCAGCAGTTTAGAGGGGCTTCAGGGTGATGAGCAGTTCTTC | CASSLEGLQGDEQFF | TRBV12-3/TRBV12-4 | . | few | TRBJ2-1
TGCAGCGGAGAGCGGAGCTCCTACAATGAGCAGTTCTTC | CSGERSSYNEQFF | TRBV29-1 | . | . | TRBJ2-1
TGTGCCAGCAGCAAAGTTGGGCCAGGGGGCTTTGCTAATGAAAAACTGTTTTTT | CASSKVGPGGFANEKLFF | TRBV21-1 | . | . | TRBJ1-4
TGTGCCACCAGTTCCCGGGACAGTTACACAGATACGCAGTATTTT | CATSSRDSYTDTQYF | TRBV24-1 | TRBD1 | . | TRBJ2-3
TGCGCCAGCAGCCGTGACAGGGCTGGAGGAGAGACCCAGTACTTC | CASSRDRAGGETQYF | TRBV5-1 | TRBD1 | few | TRBJ2-5
TGCAGTGCTACTGGGGCTAGCGGGAAAAAAATCTACAATGAGCAGTTCTTC | CSATGASGKKIYNEQFF | TRBV20-1 | TRBD2 | . | TRBJ2-1
TGTGCCAGCAGCTTAACGGGACTAGCGGTTTCTAATGAGCAGTTCTTC | CASSLTGLAVSNEQFF | TRBV7-2 | TRBD2 | . | TRBJ2-1
TGTGCCAGCAGTTACAACGGTGTAGAGCAGTTCTTC | CASSYNGVEQFF | TRBV6-2/TRBV6-3 | . | . | TRBJ2-1
TGTGCCAGCTCACCACATACCTGGGGGGAGCAGTTCTTC | CASSPHTWGEQFF | TRBV18 | . | few | TRBJ2-1
TGTGCCACCAGCACCCGGGGAGGGGAAGAGACCCAGTACTTC | CATSTRGGEETQYF | TRBV15 | TRBD2 | . | TRBJ2-5
TGCGCCAGCAGCCACGGGACAGATACCCACAATGAGCAGTTCTTC | CASSHGTDTHNEQFF | TRBV5-1 | TRBD1 | . | TRBJ2-1
TGCGCCAGCAGCCGGGACTTCATCACCGGGGAGCTGTTTTTT | CASSRDFITGELFF | TRBV10-1 | . | few | TRBJ2-2
TGTGCCAGCGTCGTCCAGGGGCTCTCCTACGAGCAGTACTTC | CASVVQGLSYEQYF | TRBV2 | . | . | TRBJ2-7
TGTGCCAGCAGCCGCGAGAGGGACTACGAGCAGTACTTC | CASSRERDYEQYF | TRBV3-1 | . | . | TRBJ2-7
TGTGCCAGCAGCCAAGATAGGGACGCACGGAGCTCCTACAATGAGCAGTTCTTC | CASSQDRDARSSYNEQFF | TRBV3-1 | . | . | TRBJ2-1
TGTGCCAGCAGCTTAGTTGGGACAGGGGAAGACAAAAACATTCAGTACTTC | CASSLVGTGEDKNIQYF | TRBV11-2 | TRBD1 | . | TRBJ2-4
TGTGCCAGCAGTGAAGGGGGGGGCCGCAAGTCGGATACGCAGTATTTT | CASSEGGGRKSDTQYF | TRBV25-1 | . | . | TRBJ2-3
TGCGCCAGCAGCGTCACTAGGGGCTGGGATTCACCCCTCCACTTT | CASSVTRGWDSPLHF | TRBV5-1 | . | . | TRBJ1-6
TGTGTCATCAGAGGGGGTAGCACAGATACGCAGTATTTT | CVIRGGSTDTQYF | TRBV10-3 | . | . | TRBJ2-3
TGCGCCAGCAGCCAAGTCCCGGGTTCAAACTACGAGCAGTACTTC | CASSQVPGSNYEQYF | TRBV4-1 | . | few | TRBJ2-7
TGTGCCAGCAGTGGGGACAGGCTGAACTACGAGCAGTACTTC | CASSGDRLNYEQYF | TRBV6-1 | TRBD1 | . | TRBJ2-7
TGCGCCAGCAGCTTGAATCCGGCCTACGCCACAGATACGCAGTATTTT | CASSLNPAYATDTQYF | TRBV5-1 | . | . | TRBJ2-3
TGTGCCAGCAGTGAATGGCAGAAGCAAGAGACCCAGTACTTC | CASSEWQKQETQYF | TRBV25-1 | . | . | TRBJ2-5
TGCAGTGCTAGTAGGAGCGGGAAAAGCTCCTACGAGCAGTACTTC | CSASRSGKSSYEQYF | TRBV20-1 | TRBD2 | . | TRBJ2-7
TGTGCCAGCAGCGGGGGCCTAGCGGGAGAGAGAGAGCAGTACTTC | CASSGGLAGEREQYF | TRBV7-2 | TRBD2 | . | TRBJ2-7
TGCAGCGGCTCGGTTAGAGTGGTGGCAAATCAGCCCCAGCATTTT | CSGSVRVVANQPQHF | TRBV20-1 | . | . | TRBJ1-5
TGTGCCAGCAGCAAGAGCATGGACTCCCTAGGGATCACTGAGCAGTTCTTC | CASSKSMDSLGITEQFF | TRBV13 | . | few | TRBJ2-1
TGCAGCGTTTCTAGCGGGAGCCCAGAGACCCAGTACTTC | CSVSSGSPETQYF | TRBV29-1 | TRBD2 | few | TRBJ2-5
TGTGCCAGCAAGGCCACCGGGGAGCTGTTTTTT | CASKATGELFF | TRBV7-9 | . | . | TRBJ2-2
TGTGCCAGCAGCGGGGTAGCCTTCTCCTACGAGCAGTACTTC | CASSGVAFSYEQYF | TRBV6-1 | . | few | TRBJ2-7
TGCGCCAGCAGCCCTTCGCCAGGGGCCCATCAGCCCCAGCATTTT | CASSPSPGAHQPQHF | TRBV4-1 | . | . | TRBJ1-5
TGTGCCAGCAGCTTAGGCGCGGGGGCGAATTATAGCTACACCTTC | CASSLGAGANYSYTF | TRBV11-2 | . | . | TRBJ1-2
TGCAGTGCTAGGGTTTACGAGACCCAGTACTTC | CSARVYETQYF | TRBV20-1 | . | . | TRBJ2-5
TGCAGCGTTCGGCTAGCGGGAGGGGGAATTTACAATGAGCAGTTCTTC | CSVRLAGGGIYNEQFF | TRBV29-1 | TRBD2 | . | TRBJ2-1
TGTGCCACCAGCAGAGCGGTTAGCGGGATGGATACGCAGTATTTT | CATSRAVSGMDTQYF | TRBV15 | TRBD2 | . | TRBJ2-3
TGCAGTGCGGACTCCAAGTTTCGAGAGACCCAGTACTTC | CSADSKFRETQYF | TRBV20-1 | . | few | TRBJ2-5
TGTGCCAGCAGTGAGCAGAGGCAGCCCCAGCATTTT | CASSEQRQPQHF | TRBV6-1 | . | . | TRBJ1-5
TGCAGTGCTACTGGAGTCGAAGATACGCAGTATTTT | CSATGVEDTQYF | TRBV20-1 | . | . | TRBJ2-3
TGCAGCGTTGAATGGTCGCGGCAGGGAGGCTACGAGCAGTACTTC | CSVEWSRQGGYEQYF | TRBV29-1 | . | . | TRBJ2-7
TGTGCCAGCAGGGCGACAGGGGGCGACTACAATGAGCAGTACTTC | CASRATGGDYNEQYF | TRBV6-5 | TRBD1 | . | TRBJ2-7
TGCGCCAGCAGCCCCACGGACAGGGTGAGCACTGAAGCTTTCTTT | CASSPTDRVSTEAFF | TRBV5-1 | TRBD1 | . | TRBJ1-1
TGTGCCAGCAGCCCTCCCGGTATCGCCAAAACCATTCAGTACTTC | CASSPPGIAKTIQYF | TRBV3-1 | . | . | TRBJ2-4
TGTGCCAGCAGCGCTTACACACAAGAGACCCAGTACTTC | CASSAYTQETQYF | TRBV12-3/TRBV12-4 | . | few | TRBJ2-5
TGTGCCAGCAGCTTAGAGCGAGGAGGGATGGGGTTTAATGAGCAGTTCTTC | CASSLERGGMGFNEQFF | TRBV7-9 | . | . | TRBJ2-1
TGCAGTGCTAGAGCCGATCTCAGGGGGGTATCTGAAGCTTTCTTT | CSARADLRGVSEAFF | TRBV20-1 | TRBD1 | . | TRBJ1-1
TGTGCCACCAGCAGATTCGGAGTGGAACTCGCCTACGAGCAGTACTTC | CATSRFGVELAYEQYF | TRBV15 | . | few | TRBJ2-7
TGTGCCAGCCCCGCCGGGGGTGGTATTACTGGGGCCAACGTCCTGACTTTC | CASPAGGGITGANVLTF | TRBV27 | . | few | TRBJ2-6
TGCAGTGCTAGGAAGAGAAATCGTGAGCAGTTCTTC | CSARKRNREQFF | TRBV20-1 | . | . | TRBJ2-1
TGCAGTGCTAGAGATCGCCAGACCTACGAGCAGTACTTC | CSARDRQTYEQYF | TRBV20-1 | . | . | TRBJ2-7
TGTGCCACCAGCAGAGGTAACAGCCAAGAGACCCAGTACTTC | CATSRGNSQETQYF | TRBV15 | . | . | TRBJ2-5